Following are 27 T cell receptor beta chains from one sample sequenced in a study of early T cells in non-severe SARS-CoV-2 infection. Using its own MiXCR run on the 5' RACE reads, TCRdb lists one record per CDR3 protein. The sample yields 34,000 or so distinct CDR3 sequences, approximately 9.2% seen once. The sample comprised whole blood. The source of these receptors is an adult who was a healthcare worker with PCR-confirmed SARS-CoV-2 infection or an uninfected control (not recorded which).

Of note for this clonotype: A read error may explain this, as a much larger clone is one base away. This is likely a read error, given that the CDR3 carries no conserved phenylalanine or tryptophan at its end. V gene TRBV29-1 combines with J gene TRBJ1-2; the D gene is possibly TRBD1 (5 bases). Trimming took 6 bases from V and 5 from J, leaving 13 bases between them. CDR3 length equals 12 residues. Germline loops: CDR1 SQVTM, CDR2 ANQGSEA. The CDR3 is CSVTVNSYGYTL. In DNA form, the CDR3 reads TGCAGCGTGACAGTCAACTCGTATGGCTACACCTTA.

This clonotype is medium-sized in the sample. In nucleotides, the CDR3 is TGTGCCAGCAGCCGTGTACAGGGGACGGGGTCGGTGAACACTGAAGCTTTCTTT. It specifies CASSRVQGTGSVNTEAFF. The chain links TRBV7-9 to TRBJ1-1, with 7 bases lining up with TRBD1. Germline loops: CDR1 SEHNR, CDR2 FQNEAQ (reference sequence). The CDR3 has 18 residues. After removal of 5 bases from V and 0 bases from J, the junction contained 15 bases not matched to a gene.

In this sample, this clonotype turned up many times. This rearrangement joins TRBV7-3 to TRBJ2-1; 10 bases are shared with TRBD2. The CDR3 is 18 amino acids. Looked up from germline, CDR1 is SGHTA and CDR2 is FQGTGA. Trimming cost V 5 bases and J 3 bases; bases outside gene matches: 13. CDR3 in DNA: TGTGCCAGCAGCCAACTAGCGGGGACCGCTGAAAACTACAATGAGCAGTTCTTC. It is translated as CASSQLAGTAENYNEQFF.

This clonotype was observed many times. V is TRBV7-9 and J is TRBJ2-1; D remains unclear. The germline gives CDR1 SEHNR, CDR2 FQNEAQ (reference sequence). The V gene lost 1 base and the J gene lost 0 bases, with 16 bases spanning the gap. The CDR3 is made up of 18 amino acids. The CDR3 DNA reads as TGTGCCAGCAGCTTAGGCCCCAAACGGTCCAGCTCCTACAATGAGCAGTTCTTC. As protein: CASSLGPKRSSSYNEQFF.

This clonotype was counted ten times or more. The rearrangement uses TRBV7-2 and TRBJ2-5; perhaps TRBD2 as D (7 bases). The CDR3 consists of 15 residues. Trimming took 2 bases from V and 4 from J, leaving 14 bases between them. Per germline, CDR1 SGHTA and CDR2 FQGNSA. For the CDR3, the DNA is TGTGCCAGCAGCTTAAGGCTAGGGGGGGGAGAGACCCAGTACTTC. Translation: CASSLRLGGGETQYF.

The CDR3: CASSLGRTDRLTEAFF. The CDR3, as DNA: TGTGCCAGCAGCTTAGGCCGGACGGACCGACTCACTGAAGCTTTCTTT. The chain couples TRBV11-2 to TRBJ1-1; D not resolved. The germline gives CDR1 SGHAT, CDR2 FQNNGV. V gave up 1 base and J gave up 4 bases, with 16 bases separating them. The CDR3 is made up of 16 amino acids.

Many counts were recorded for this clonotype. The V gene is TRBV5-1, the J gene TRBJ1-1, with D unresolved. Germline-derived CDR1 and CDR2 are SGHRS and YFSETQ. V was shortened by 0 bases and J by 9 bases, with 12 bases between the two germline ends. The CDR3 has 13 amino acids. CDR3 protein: CASSLGVDGKAFF. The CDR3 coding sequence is TGCGCCAGCAGCTTGGGTGTGGACGGAAAAGCTTTCTTT.

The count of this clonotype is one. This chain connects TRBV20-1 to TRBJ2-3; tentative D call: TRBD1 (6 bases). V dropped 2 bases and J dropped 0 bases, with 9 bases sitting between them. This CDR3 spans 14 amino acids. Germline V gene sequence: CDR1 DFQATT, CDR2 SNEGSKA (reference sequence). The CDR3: CSARHRASTDTQYF. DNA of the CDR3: TGCAGTGCTAGACACAGGGCAAGCACAGATACGCAGTATTTT.

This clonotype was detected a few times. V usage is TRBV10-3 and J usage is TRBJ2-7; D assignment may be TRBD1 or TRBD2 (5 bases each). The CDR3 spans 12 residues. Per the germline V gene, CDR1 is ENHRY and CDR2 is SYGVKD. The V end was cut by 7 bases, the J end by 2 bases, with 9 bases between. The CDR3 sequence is CAIMGDPYEQYF. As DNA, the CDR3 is TGTGCCATCATGGGGGACCCCTACGAGCAGTACTTC.

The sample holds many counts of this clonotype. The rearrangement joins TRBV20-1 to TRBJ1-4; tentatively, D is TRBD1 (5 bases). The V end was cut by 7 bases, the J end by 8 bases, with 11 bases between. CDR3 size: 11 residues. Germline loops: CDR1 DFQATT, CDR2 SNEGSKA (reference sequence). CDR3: CSVQVREKLFF. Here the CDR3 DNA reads TGCAGTGTACAGGTTCGCGAAAAACTGTTTTTT.

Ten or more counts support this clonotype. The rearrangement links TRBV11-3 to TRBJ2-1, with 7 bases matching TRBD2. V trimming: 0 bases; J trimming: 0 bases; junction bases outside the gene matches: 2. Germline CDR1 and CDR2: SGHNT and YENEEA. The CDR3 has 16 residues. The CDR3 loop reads CASSLEGGSSYNEQFF. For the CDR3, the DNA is TGTGCCAGCAGCTTAGAGGGGGGGAGCTCCTACAATGAGCAGTTCTTC.

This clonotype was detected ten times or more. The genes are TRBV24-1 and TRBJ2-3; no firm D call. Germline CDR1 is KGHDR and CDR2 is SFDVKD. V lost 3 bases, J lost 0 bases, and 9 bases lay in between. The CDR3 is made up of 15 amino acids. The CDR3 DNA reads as TGTGCCACCAGTGATCCCGCCGGAAGCACAGATACGCAGTATTTT. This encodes CATSDPAGSTDTQYF.

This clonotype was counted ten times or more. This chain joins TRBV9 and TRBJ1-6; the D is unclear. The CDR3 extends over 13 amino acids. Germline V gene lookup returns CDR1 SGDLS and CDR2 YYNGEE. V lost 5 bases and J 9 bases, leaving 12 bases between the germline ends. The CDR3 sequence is CASRRWPLSPLHF. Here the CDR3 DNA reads TGTGCCAGCAGGCGGTGGCCCCTTTCACCCCTCCACTTT.

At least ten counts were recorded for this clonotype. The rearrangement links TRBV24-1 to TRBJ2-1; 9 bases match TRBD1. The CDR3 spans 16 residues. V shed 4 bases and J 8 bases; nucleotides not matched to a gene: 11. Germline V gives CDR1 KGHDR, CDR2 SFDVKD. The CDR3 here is CATSESGTGKSDEQFF. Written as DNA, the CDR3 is TGTGCCACCAGTGAGTCCGGGACAGGGAAGAGTGATGAGCAGTTCTTC.

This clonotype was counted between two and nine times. The CDR3 reads CAIRDQVQNTEAFF. The CDR3 DNA is TGTGCCATCAGGGACCAGGTTCAGAACACTGAAGCTTTCTTT. This rearrangement joins TRBV10-3 to TRBJ1-1; D gene ambiguous. The CDR3 contains 14 residues. V was trimmed by 6 bases and J by 1 base, leaving 12 bases between them. In germline, CDR1 is ENHRY, CDR2 SYGVKD.

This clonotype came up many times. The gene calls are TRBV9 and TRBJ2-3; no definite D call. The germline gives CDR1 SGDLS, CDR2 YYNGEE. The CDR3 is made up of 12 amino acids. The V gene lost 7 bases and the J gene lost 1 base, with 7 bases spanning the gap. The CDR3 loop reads CASQGRTDTQYF. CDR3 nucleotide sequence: TGTGCCAGCCAAGGGCGCACAGATACGCAGTATTTT.

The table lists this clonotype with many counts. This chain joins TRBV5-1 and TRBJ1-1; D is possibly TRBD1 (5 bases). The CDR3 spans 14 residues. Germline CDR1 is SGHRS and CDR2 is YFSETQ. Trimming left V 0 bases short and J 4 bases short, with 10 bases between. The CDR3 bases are TGCGCCAGCAGCTTGGCACAGGCAGGCACTGAAGCTTTCTTT. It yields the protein CASSLAQAGTEAFF.

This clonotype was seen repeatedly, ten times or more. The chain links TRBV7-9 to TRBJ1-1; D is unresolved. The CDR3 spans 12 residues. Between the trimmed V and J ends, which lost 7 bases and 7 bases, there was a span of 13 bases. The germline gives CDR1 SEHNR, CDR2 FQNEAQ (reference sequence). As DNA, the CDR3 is TGTGCCAGCACCCCGACGATGGGTGAAGCTTTCTTT. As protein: CASTPTMGEAFF.

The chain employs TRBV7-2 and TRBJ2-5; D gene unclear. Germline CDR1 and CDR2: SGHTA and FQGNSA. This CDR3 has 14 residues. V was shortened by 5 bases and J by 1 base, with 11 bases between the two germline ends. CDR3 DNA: TGTGCCAGCAGCCAAGGCACAGTCCAAGAGACCCAGTACTTC. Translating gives CASSQGTVQETQYF.

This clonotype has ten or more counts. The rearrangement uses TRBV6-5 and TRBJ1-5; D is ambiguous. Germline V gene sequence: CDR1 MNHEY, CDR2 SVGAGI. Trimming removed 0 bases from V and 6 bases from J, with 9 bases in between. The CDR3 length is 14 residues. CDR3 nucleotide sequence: TGTGCCAGCAGTTACTCCGGGAAAGGTCAGCCCCAGCATTTT. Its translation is CASSYSGKGQPQHF.

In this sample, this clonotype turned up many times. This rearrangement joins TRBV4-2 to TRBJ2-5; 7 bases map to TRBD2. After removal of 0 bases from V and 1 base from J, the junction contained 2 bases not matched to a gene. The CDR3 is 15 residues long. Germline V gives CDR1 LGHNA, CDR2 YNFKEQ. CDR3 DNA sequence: TGTGCCAGCAGCCAAGATCGGGGGGTCCAAGAGACCCAGTACTTC. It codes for CASSQDRGVQETQYF.

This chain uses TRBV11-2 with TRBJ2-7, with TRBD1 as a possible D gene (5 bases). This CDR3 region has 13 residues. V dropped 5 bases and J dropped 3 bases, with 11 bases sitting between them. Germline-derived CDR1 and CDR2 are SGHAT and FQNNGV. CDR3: CASSTGLGYEQYF. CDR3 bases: TGTGCCAGCAGCACAGGTTTGGGCTACGAGCAGTACTTC.

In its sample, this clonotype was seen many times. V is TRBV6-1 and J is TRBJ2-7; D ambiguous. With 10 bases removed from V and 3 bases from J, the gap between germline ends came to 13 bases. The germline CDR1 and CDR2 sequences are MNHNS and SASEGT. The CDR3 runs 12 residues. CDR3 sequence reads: CATYLTLYEQYF. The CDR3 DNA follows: TGTGCCACCTATCTGACACTCTACGAGCAGTACTTC.

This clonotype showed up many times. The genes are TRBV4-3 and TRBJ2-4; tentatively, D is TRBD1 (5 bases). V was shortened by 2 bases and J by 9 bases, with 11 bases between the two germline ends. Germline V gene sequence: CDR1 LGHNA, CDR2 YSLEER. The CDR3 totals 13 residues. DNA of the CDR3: TGCGCCAGCAGCCAACAGGGTTTGGGCATTCAGTACTTC. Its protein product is CASSQQGLGIQYF.

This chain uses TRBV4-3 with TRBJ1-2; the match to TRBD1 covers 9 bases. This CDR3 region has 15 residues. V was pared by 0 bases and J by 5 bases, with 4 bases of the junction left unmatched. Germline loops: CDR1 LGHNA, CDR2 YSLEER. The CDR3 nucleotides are TGCGCCAGCAGCCAAGACACAGGGGGCGCTTATGGCTACACCTTC. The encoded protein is CASSQDTGGAYGYTF.

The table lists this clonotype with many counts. The CDR3 protein is CASSAWDTEAFF. DNA of the CDR3: TGTGCCAGCAGCGCCTGGGACACTGAAGCTTTCTTT. The chain recombines TRBV7-2 with TRBJ1-1; D is undetermined. The CDR3 has 12 amino acids. CDR1 SGHTA and CDR2 FQGNSA come from the germline V gene. Trimming removed 5 bases at V and 3 bases at J, with 7 bases between.

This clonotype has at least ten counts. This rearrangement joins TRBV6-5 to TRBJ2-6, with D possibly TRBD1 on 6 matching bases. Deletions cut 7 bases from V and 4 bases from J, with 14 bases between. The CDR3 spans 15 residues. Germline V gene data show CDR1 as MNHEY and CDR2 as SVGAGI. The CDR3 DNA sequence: TGTGCCAGCAAGTCAGGGGAAGGAGGGGCCAACGTCCTGACTTTC. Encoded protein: CASKSGEGGANVLTF.